This entry is about one TCR beta chain. Its antigen remains unidentified. These data are taken from a study of cytomegalovirus exposure and HLA in healthy donors. Study-wide findings and caveats: In a later analysis, compared with equally common non-associated chains, HLA-associated beta chains were more expanded. Associated with cytomegalovirus, according to the listing, were some 150 TCR beta chains.

This cohort consisted of healthy bone marrow donors. V lost 7 bases, J lost 8 bases, and 6 bases stayed unmatched. Germline-derived CDR1 and CDR2 are SQVTM and ANQGSEA. The CDR3 contains 11 residues. Primers: 60 Vbeta forward and 13 Jbeta reverse. The repertoire was sequenced with immunoSEQ multiplex PCR; TCRdb's copy has only in-frame clones and lacks some. This sample lists just over 150,000 clones; its ten largest clones have about 1.2%. V and J are TRBV29-1 and TRBJ1-1, with 8 positions matching TRBD1. Material for sequencing was PBMCs. The sequence came from a woman aged 60-75 years in good health and CMV-seronegative. CDR3 residues: CSALTGAEAFF. As DNA, the CDR3 is TGCAGCGCTCTGACAGGGGCAGAAGCTTTCTTT.